These 15 T cell receptor beta chains originate from one sample sequenced in a study of cytomegalovirus exposure and HLA in healthy donors (dated by TCRdb to about 2017). Library construction relied on the immunoSEQ multiplex PCR assay. For the multiplex PCR, a mixture combining 60 forward primers for TCR Vbeta segments and 13 reverse primers for TCR Jbeta segments was used. In its TCRdb copy, this immuneACCESS table keeps in-frame sequences only and misses some clones. Where compared with another copy, unresolved V genes explain less than half of these, and the others have no known cause. Recorded for this sample are over 150,000 clones; around 88% of them occurred a single time. 0.85% of the sample belongs to the ten largest clones. Sequencing was done on a sample of PBMCs. The receptors originated from a young woman in good health and CMV-seronegative.

This clone has a handful of counts. The gene calls are TRBV9 and TRBJ2-2; tentative D call: TRBD2 (5 bases). V lost 4 bases, J lost 1 base, and 14 bases lay in between. The CDR3 consists of 16 residues. Per the germline V gene, CDR1 is SGDLS and CDR2 is YYNGEE. CDR3 loop: CASSIANGENTGELFF. CDR3 in DNA: TGTGCCAGCAGCATCGCGAACGGGGAGAACACCGGGGAGCTGTTTTTT.

The rearrangement joins TRBV7-9 to TRBJ2-7, with D possibly matching TRBD1 (7 bases). Deletions cut 4 bases from V and 5 bases from J, with 15 bases between. CDR3 size: 14 residues. Per germline, CDR1 SEHNR and CDR2 FQNEAQ (reference sequence). The CDR3 region has the DNA TGTGCCAGCAGCTATTCCAGGGGGGCAGACGAGCAGTACTTC. Translated, it gives CASSYSRGADEQYF.

V is TRBV7-6 and J is TRBJ2-7; TRBD2 matches 16 bases. Germline V gives CDR1 SGHVS, CDR2 FNYEAQ. The CDR3 is 16 residues long. With 5 bases clipped from V and 5 bases from J, the junction kept 6 bases outside the gene matches. CDR3 DNA sequence: TGTGCCAGCAGCCAAGGGACTAGCGGGAGGGCGCACGAGCAGTACTTC. This sequence encodes CASSQGTSGRAHEQYF.

The V and J genes are TRBV30 and TRBJ2-7; 13 bases map to TRBD2. CDR1 is GTSNPN, CDR2 SVGIG, per germline (reference sequence). V lost 3 bases and J lost 3; bases outside the gene matches: 5. This CDR3 comprises 15 residues. CDR3 loop: CAWRELAGGLYEQYF. DNA of the CDR3: TGTGCCTGGAGGGAACTAGCGGGAGGGCTCTACGAGCAGTACTTC.

V gene TRBV7-8 combines with J gene TRBJ2-7, with a weak D call TRBD2 (6 bases). This CDR3 spans 19 amino acids. Per germline, CDR1 SGHVS and CDR2 FQNEAQ. V was cut by 5 bases and J by 4 bases, with 30 bases left in between. The CDR3 DNA reads TGTGCCAGCAGCCCGTATATAGCCCCGGGGGTCCAAAGAGGGTACGAGCAGTACTTC. Its protein is CASSPYIAPGVQRGYEQYF.

This rearrangement joins TRBV11-3 to TRBJ1-3; D unclear. The CDR3 is made up of 16 amino acids. V gave up 2 bases and J gave up 1 base, with 12 bases separating them. Germline V lookup: CDR1 SGHNT, CDR2 YENEEA. CDR3: CASSLNPPTSGNTIYF. In nucleotides, the CDR3 is TGTGCCAGCAGCTTAAACCCGCCGACTTCTGGAAACACCATATATTTT.

CDR3 amino acids: CASSQDRGFTNQPQHF. DNA of the CDR3: TGCGCCAGCAGCCAGGACAGGGGGTTTACCAATCAGCCCCAGCATTTT. The chain uses TRBV4-3 and TRBJ1-5, with TRBD1 matching 10 bases. Unmatched junction bases numbered 5, after V lost 3 bases and J lost 3 bases. There are 16 residues in the CDR3. Germline V gene lookup returns CDR1 LGHNA and CDR2 YSLEER.

This chain joins TRBV10-1 and TRBJ2-3, with TRBD2 matching over 8 bases. The V segment lost 6 bases and the J segment 6 bases; nucleotides outside the gene matches: 8. CDR1 is WNHNN, CDR2 SYGVQD, per germline (reference sequence). This CDR3 has 14 residues. Here the CDR3 DNA reads TGCGCCAGCAGCGCAAACCCGGGAGGGGATACGCAGTATTTT. This encodes CASSANPGGDTQYF.

This clone was seen a single time. The CDR3 region is CASSVTSGRGSDTQYF. The CDR3 region has the DNA TGCGCCAGCAGCGTGACTAGCGGGAGGGGATCAGATACGCAGTATTTT. V is TRBV5-1 and J is TRBJ2-3; 14 bases map to TRBD2. Per germline, CDR1 SGHRS and CDR2 YFSETQ. V shed 4 bases and J 4 bases; nucleotides not matched to a gene: 5. CDR3 length: 16 residues.

This rearrangement joins TRBV27 to TRBJ2-3; 13 bases match TRBD2. CDR3 size: 18 residues. The germline V gene has CDR1 MNHEY and CDR2 SMNVEV (reference sequence). V lost 6 bases and J lost 3; bases outside the gene matches: 12. CDR3 coding DNA: TGTGCCAGCAGGACTCTAGGACTAGCGGGAGTGGGGACAGATACGCAGTATTTT. It encodes CASRTLGLAGVGTDTQYF.

The chain uses TRBV7-2 and TRBJ2-5, with D perhaps matching TRBD1 (5 bases). The J call is doubtful: the DNA matches TRBJ2-7 better. CDR1 and CDR2 (germline): SGHTA, FQGNSA. This CDR3 has 13 amino acids. The CDR3 is CASSLGGVYEQYF. The CDR3 region has the DNA TGTGCCAGCAGCTTAGGGGGCGTCTACGAGCAGTACTTC.

This sequence joins TRBV30 and TRBJ2-3; TRBD2 aligns across 7 bases. CDR1 is GTSNPN, CDR2 SVGIG, per germline (reference sequence). The CDR3 runs to 14 residues. The V gene end was trimmed by 1 base and the J gene end by 4 bases; junction bases not matched to a gene: 5. The CDR3 is CAWSGGRGPDTQYF. Written as DNA, the CDR3 is TGTGCCTGGAGTGGGGGGAGGGGCCCAGATACGCAGTATTTT.

CDR3 sequence: CASSSDWNIDTQYF. In nucleotides, the CDR3 is TGTGCCAGCAGCTCCGACTGGAATATAGATACGCAGTATTTT. The J gene is TRBJ2-3, the V gene TRBV7-2; the D is unclear. V lost 4 bases to trimming and J lost 5 bases, with 13 bases between them. The CDR3 contains 14 residues. Germline V CDR1 and CDR2: SGHTA, FQGNSA.

The gene calls are TRBV11-2 and TRBJ2-2; TRBD1 matches at 11 bases. CDR1 is SGHAT and CDR2 is FQNNGV in the germline V gene. V lost 6 bases to trimming and J lost 3 bases; unmatched junction nucleotides: 3. This CDR3 is 15 amino acids long. The CDR3 sequence: CASRGQGVDTGELFF. CDR3 in DNA: TGTGCCAGCAGGGGACAGGGGGTCGACACCGGGGAGCTGTTTTTT.

The rearrangement uses TRBV29-1 and TRBJ2-5; 10 bases fit TRBD2. Per the germline V gene, CDR1 is SQVTM and CDR2 is ANQGSEA. With V trimmed by 7 bases and J by 1 base, 18 bases remained unmatched. The CDR3 contains 18 residues. Here the CDR3 DNA reads TGCAGCGCCCCTCGTGGGGCTAGCGGGGGCCAATTCCAAGAGACCCAGTACTTC. Protein sequence: CSAPRGASGGQFQETQYF.